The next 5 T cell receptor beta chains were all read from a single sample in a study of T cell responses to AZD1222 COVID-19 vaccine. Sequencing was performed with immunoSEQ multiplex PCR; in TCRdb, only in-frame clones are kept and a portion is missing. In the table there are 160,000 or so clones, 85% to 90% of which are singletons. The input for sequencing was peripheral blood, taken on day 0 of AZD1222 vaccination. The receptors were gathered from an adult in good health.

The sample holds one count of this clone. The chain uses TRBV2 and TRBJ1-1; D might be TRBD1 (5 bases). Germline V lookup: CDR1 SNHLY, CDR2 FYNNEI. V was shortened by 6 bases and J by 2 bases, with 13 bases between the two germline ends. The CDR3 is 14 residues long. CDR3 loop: CASRWTYLNTEAFF. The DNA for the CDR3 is TGTGCCAGCAGATGGACATATTTAAACACTGAAGCTTTCTTT.

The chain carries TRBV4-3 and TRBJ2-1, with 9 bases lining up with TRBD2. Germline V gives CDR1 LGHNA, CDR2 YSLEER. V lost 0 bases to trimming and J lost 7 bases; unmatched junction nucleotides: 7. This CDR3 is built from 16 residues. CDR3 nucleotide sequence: TGCGCCAGCAGCCAAGAATTTGCGGGAGGGTTGAATGAGCAGTTCTTC. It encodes CASSQEFAGGLNEQFF.

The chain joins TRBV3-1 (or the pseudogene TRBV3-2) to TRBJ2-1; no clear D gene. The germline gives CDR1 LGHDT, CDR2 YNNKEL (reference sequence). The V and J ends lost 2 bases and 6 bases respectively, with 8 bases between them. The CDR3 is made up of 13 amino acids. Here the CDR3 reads CASSQNSGNEQFF. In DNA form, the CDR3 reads TGTGCCAGCAGCCAAAATTCTGGCAATGAGCAGTTCTTC.

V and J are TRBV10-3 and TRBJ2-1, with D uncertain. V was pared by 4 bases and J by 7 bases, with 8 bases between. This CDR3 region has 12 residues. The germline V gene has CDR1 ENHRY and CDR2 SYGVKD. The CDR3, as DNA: TGTGCCATCAGTGGGGGTAGTAATGAGCAGTTCTTC. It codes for CAISGGSNEQFF.

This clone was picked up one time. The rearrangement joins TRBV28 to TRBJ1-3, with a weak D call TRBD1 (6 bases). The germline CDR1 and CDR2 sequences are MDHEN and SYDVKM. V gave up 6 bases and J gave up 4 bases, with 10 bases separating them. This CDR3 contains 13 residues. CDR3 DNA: TGTGCCAGCAGGGACAGCACGGGAAACACCATATATTTT. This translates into CASRDSTGNTIYF.